This T cell receptor (beta chain) originates from a study of CD8 T cells in ankylosing spondylitis. This CDR3 is built from 15 residues. Germline CDR1 reads SEHNR; CDR2 reads FQNEAQ (reference sequence). Trimming left V 1 base short and J 4 bases short, with 13 bases between. TCRdb independently ran MiXCR on the 5' RACE reads; one entry per CDR3 protein. The repertoire holds under 400,000 distinct CDR3 sequences, with 9.5% to 13% as singletons. The TCR sequence derives from a female donor with ankylosing spondylitis or in good health (not recorded which). The V call is TRBV7-9, the J call TRBJ1-1; weak D call: TRBD1 (5 bases). The material sequenced was blood, either unsorted or a sorted T cell fraction (not recorded which). CDR3 loop: CASSLGGGDGTEAFF. CDR3 DNA sequence: TGTGCCAGCAGCTTAGGGGGTGGGGACGGCACTGAAGCTTTCTTT.